What follows are 19 T cell receptor beta chains derived from one specimen sequenced in a study of cytomegalovirus exposure and HLA in healthy donors. The PCR used 60 Vbeta and 13 Jbeta primers. The protocol was immunoSEQ multiplex PCR, while the TCRdb copy is restricted to in-frame clones and leaves out a portion. The sample has under 150,000 clones; 83% are singletons. Material for sequencing was PBMCs. The source of these receptors is a girl between 2 and 10 years old in good health and CMV-seronegative.

The genes are TRBV4-2 and TRBJ2-7; 12 bases are shared with TRBD2. In germline, CDR1 is LGHNA, CDR2 YNFKEQ. Trimming took 0 bases from V and 2 from J; bases not matched to a gene: 5. CDR3 length equals 17 residues. The CDR3 reads CASSQEWLAGGTYEQYF. Here the CDR3 DNA reads TGTGCCAGCAGCCAAGAATGGCTAGCGGGGGGGACCTACGAGCAGTACTTC.

The rearrangement links TRBV6-1 to TRBJ1-1; no firm D call. Germline V CDR1 and CDR2: MNHNS, SASEGT. The CDR3 length is 11 residues. V gave up 3 bases and J gave up 10 bases, with 9 bases separating them. CDR3 DNA sequence: TGTGCCAGCAGTGATAGCTTCCGAGCTTTCTTT. Protein: CASSDSFRAFF.

The table lists this clone with a count of one. The gene calls are TRBV2 and TRBJ2-7, with TRBD2 identical over 9 bases. The CDR3 is 15 amino acids. The V gene end was trimmed by 2 bases and the J gene end by 6 bases; junction bases not matched to a gene: 8. Germline-derived CDR1 and CDR2 are SNHLY and FYNNEI. CDR3 in amino acids: CASSESLAGLGEQYF. In DNA form, the CDR3 reads TGTGCCAGCAGTGAATCTCTAGCGGGGCTCGGCGAGCAGTACTTC.

This chain links TRBV7-9 with TRBJ2-5; 11 bases match TRBD2. The V gene end was trimmed by 3 bases and the J gene end by 5 bases; junction bases not matched to a gene: 8. Germline CDR1 SEHNR, CDR2 FQNEAQ (reference sequence). The length of the CDR3 is 16 residues. CDR3 DNA: TGTGCCAGCAGCTTGACTAGCGGGACCCCCACGGAGACCCAGTACTTC. Its translation is CASSLTSGTPTETQYF.

The chain uses TRBV27 and TRBJ2-3; 7 nucleotides line up with TRBD1. The V gene's germline CDR1 is MNHEY and CDR2 SMNVEV (reference sequence). The CDR3 sequence is 15 residues long. V lost 1 base, J lost 3 bases, and 4 bases stayed unmatched. CDR3 sequence: CASSLYDRETDTQYF. In DNA form, the CDR3 reads TGTGCCAGCAGTTTATATGACAGGGAAACAGATACGCAGTATTTT.

The rearrangement links TRBV30 to TRBJ2-1; D is possibly TRBD1 (5 bases). The CDR3 is 11 residues long. Trimming shortened V by 4 bases and J by 7 bases, and 8 bases separated the two germline ends. CDR1 GTSNPN and CDR2 SVGIG come from the germline V gene (reference sequence). In DNA, the CDR3 is TGTGCCTGGAACCAGGGAAATGAGCAGTTCTTC. Translation: CAWNQGNEQFF.

V gene TRBV19 combines with J gene TRBJ2-5; TRBD1 is a possible D gene (7 bases). The CDR3 is 13 residues long. V lost 6 bases and J lost 5, with 13 bases in between. Germline CDR1 LNHDA, CDR2 SQIVND (reference sequence). CDR3 nucleotide sequence: TGTGCCAGTAGCCGGGACAGCGGGGAGACCCAGTACTTC. It specifies CASSRDSGETQYF.

This rearrangement joins TRBV6-6 to TRBJ1-4; weak D call: TRBD1 (5 bases). CDR1 is MNHNY, CDR2 SVGAGI, per germline (reference sequence). The length of the CDR3 is 14 residues. V dropped 2 bases and J dropped 5 bases, with 9 bases sitting between them. The CDR3 DNA is TGTGCCAGCAGTTACACCGACAGAAATGAAAAACTGTTTTTT. This sequence encodes CASSYTDRNEKLFF.

The CDR3 is CASKDRGGSGEQFF. The CDR3 DNA is TGTGCCAGCAAAGACAGGGGGGGATCGGGTGAGCAGTTCTTC. The chain links TRBV7-9 to TRBJ2-1; 9 nucleotides match TRBD1. Trimming at V came to 7 bases and at J to 9 bases, leaving 10 bases not matched to a gene. Germline values: CDR1 SEHNR, CDR2 FQNEAQ (reference sequence). The CDR3 length is 14 residues. Full variable domain (missing parts from reference TRBV7-9 and TRBJ2-1): DTGVSQNPRHKITKRGQNVTFRCDPISEHNRLYWYRQTLGQGPEFLTYFQNEAQLEKSRLLSDRFSAERPKGSFSTLEIQRTEQGDSAMYLCASKDRGGSGEQFFGPGTRLTVL.

This clone occurred a few times. V and J are TRBV27 and TRBJ2-3, with D maybe TRBD2 (6 bases). This CDR3 contains 17 residues. The germline gives CDR1 MNHEY, CDR2 SMNVEV (reference sequence). Trimming took 6 bases from V and 0 from J, leaving 19 bases between them. The CDR3 DNA reads TGTGCCAGCAGGTCCGACGGGAGTGGGCCTAGCACAGATACGCAGTATTTT. It is translated as CASRSDGSGPSTDTQYF.

The genes are TRBV2 and TRBJ2-3; 9 bases map to TRBD2. CDR3 size: 13 residues. Per the germline V gene, CDR1 is SNHLY and CDR2 is FYNNEI. J lost 4 bases, V lost 7 bases, and 3 bases had no gene match. The CDR3 sequence: CASTGGGADTQYF. The CDR3 DNA reads as TGTGCCAGCACAGGCGGGGGGGCAGATACGCAGTATTTT.

This sequence joins TRBV7-9 and TRBJ1-1, with 11 bases matching TRBD1. The junction had 9 bases not matched to a gene; V was cut back by 5 bases and J by 1 base. This CDR3 region has 17 residues. Germline assignment: CDR1 SEHNR and CDR2 FQNEAQ (reference sequence). CDR3 nucleotides: TGTGCCAGCAGCCGAGGACAGGGGGCGGTAGGGAACACTGAAGCTTTCTTT. Translating gives CASSRGQGAVGNTEAFF.

The chain joins TRBV10-1 to TRBJ2-3; the match to TRBD1 covers 8 bases. Germline-derived CDR1 and CDR2 are WNHNN and SYGVQD (reference sequence). The CDR3 consists of 16 residues. V shed 2 bases, J shed 2 bases, and the junction held 6 bases outside the gene matches. The CDR3: CASSEKQGVYTDTQYF. CDR3 DNA sequence: TGCGCCAGCAGTGAGAAACAGGGGGTGTACACAGATACGCAGTATTTT.

Comment on this clone: An end of the junction does not agree with germline; a read error may underlie this. The chain is built from TRBV4-3 and TRBJ2-2; TRBD1 might be the D (7 bases). The CDR3 consists of 14 residues. CDR1 and CDR2 (germline): LGHNA, YSLEER. Written as DNA, the CDR3 is TGCGCCAGCAGCCACCAAAGGGCCCAGGGGGGGCTGTTTTTT. This gives the protein CASSHQRAQGGLFF.

As concerns this clone: Other DNA sequences in the sample encode the same CDR3. The chain joins TRBV6-5 to TRBJ2-7; TRBD1 agrees at 9 bases. With 5 bases clipped from V and 10 bases from J, the junction kept 15 bases outside the gene matches. The CDR3 spans 15 residues. In germline, CDR1 is MNHEY, CDR2 SVGAGI. Here the CDR3 reads CASSRLDRGAGEQYF. The CDR3, as DNA: TGTGCCAGCAGTCGGTTGGACAGGGGCGCAGGCGAACAGTACTTC.

The rearrangement uses TRBV27 and TRBJ2-1, with TRBD1 as a possible D gene (6 bases). V gave up 0 bases and J gave up 3 bases, with 12 bases separating them. The CDR3 sequence is 16 residues long. Germline CDR1 is MNHEY and CDR2 is SMNVEV (reference sequence). The CDR3 spells CASSLSWDNVYNEQFF. CDR3 sequence (DNA): TGTGCCAGCAGTTTATCATGGGACAACGTCTACAATGAGCAGTTCTTC.

This chain connects TRBV15 to TRBJ2-2; 7 bases fit TRBD2. V gave up 6 bases and J gave up 5 bases; unmatched junction bases: 3. Germline V gene data show CDR1 as LNHNV and CDR2 as YYDKDF (reference sequence). This CDR3 spans 13 amino acids. CDR3 nucleotides: TGTGCCACCAGAGCGGGAATGACCGGGGAGCTGTTTTTT. It specifies CATRAGMTGELFF.

This chain links TRBV27 with TRBJ1-2, with 8 positions matching TRBD1. V was clipped by 8 bases and J by 3 bases; unmatched bases: 8. CDR1 and CDR2 from the germline V gene are MNHEY and SMNVEV (reference sequence). There are 14 residues in the CDR3. Written as DNA, the CDR3 is TGTGCCAGCGGGTCCAGGGGGCTAGACTATGGCTACACCTTC. It specifies CASGSRGLDYGYTF.

The genes are TRBV28 and TRBJ2-7, with 15 bases fitting TRBD2. CDR3 length: 14 amino acids. Germline values: CDR1 MDHEN, CDR2 SYDVKM. J lost 4 bases, V lost 10 bases, and 5 bases had no gene match. The CDR3 here is CATRTSGRGYEQYF. For the CDR3, the DNA is TGTGCCACCCGGACTAGCGGGAGGGGGTACGAGCAGTACTTC. Supplemented by reference TRBV28 and TRBJ2-7, the full variable domain reads DVKVTQSSRYLVKRTGEKVFLECVQDMDHENMFWYRQDPGLGLRLIYFSYDVKMKEKGDIPEGYSVSREKKERFSLILESASTNQTSMYLCATRTSGRGYEQYFGPGTRLTVT.